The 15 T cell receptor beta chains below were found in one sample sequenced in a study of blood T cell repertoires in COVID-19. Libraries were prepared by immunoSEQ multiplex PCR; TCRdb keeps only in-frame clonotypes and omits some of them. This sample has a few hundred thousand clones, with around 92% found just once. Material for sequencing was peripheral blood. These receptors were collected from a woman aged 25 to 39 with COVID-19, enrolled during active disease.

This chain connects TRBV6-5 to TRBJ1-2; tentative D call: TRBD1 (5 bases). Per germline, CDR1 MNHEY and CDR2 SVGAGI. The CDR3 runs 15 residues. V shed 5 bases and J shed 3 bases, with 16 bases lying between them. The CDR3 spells CASSTGRVQDYGYTF. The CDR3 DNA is TGTGCCAGCAGTACCGGTAGGGTACAGGACTATGGCTACACCTTC.

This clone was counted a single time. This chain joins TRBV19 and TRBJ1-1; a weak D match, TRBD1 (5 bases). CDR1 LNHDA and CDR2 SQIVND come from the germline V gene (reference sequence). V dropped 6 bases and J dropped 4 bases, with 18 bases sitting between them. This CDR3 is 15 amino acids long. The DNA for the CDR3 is TGTGCCAGTAGCGATCTCTGGGGCAGCTTCACTGAAGCTTTCTTT. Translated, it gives CASSDLWGSFTEAFF.

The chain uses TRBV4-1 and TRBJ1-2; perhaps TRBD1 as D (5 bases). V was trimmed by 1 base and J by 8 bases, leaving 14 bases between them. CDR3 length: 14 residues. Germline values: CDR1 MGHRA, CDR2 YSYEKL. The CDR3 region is CASSQVQVGSGYTF. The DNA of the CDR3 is TGCGCCAGCAGCCAAGTACAGGTGGGGTCGGGCTACACCTTC.

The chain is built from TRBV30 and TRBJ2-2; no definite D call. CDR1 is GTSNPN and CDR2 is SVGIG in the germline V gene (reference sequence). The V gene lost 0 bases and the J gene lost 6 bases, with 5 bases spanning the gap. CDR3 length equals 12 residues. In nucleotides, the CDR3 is TGTGCCTGGAGTGTACCGGCCGGGGAGCTGTTTTTT. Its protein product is CAWSVPAGELFF.

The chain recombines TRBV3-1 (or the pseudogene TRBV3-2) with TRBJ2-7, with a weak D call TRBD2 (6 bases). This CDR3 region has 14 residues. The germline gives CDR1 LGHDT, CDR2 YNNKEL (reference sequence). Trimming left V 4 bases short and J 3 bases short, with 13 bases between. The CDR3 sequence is CASSPPGTRYEQYF. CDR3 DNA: TGTGCCAGCAGCCCTCCCGGGACTCGCTACGAGCAGTACTTC.

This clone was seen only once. CDR3 sequence reads: CASSSRGGFKQFF. The CDR3 bases are TGTGCCAGCAGCTCCAGGGGCGGCTTTAAGCAGTTCTTC. The V call is TRBV7-9, the J call TRBJ2-1; D might be TRBD1 (6 bases). The germline V gene encodes CDR1 SEHNR and CDR2 FQNEAQ (reference sequence). This CDR3 region has 13 residues. Trimming took 4 bases from V and 11 from J, leaving 15 bases between them.

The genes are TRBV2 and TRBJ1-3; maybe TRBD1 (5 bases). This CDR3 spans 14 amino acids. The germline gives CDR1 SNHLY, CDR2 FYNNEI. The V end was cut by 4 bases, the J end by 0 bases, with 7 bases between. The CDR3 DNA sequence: TGTGCCAGCAGTGTCAGGGACTCTGGAAACACCATATATTTT. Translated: CASSVRDSGNTIYF.

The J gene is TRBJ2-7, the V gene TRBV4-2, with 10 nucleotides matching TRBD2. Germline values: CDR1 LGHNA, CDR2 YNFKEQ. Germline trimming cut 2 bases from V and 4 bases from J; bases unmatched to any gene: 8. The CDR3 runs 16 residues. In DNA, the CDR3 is TGTGCCAGCAGCCAAAGAACCCAGGGACTAGCGTACGAGCAGTACTTC. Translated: CASSQRTQGLAYEQYF.

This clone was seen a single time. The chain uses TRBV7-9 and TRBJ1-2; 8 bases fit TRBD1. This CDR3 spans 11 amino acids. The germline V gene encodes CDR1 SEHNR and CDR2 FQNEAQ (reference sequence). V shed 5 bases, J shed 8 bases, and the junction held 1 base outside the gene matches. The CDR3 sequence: CASSAGGGYTF. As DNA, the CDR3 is TGTGCCAGCAGCGCAGGGGGCGGCTACACCTTC.

DNA for the CDR3: TGTGCCAGCACGGCGGGGAACACCGGGGAGCTGTTTTTT. It is translated as CASTAGNTGELFF. The chain employs TRBV2 and TRBJ2-2; D may be TRBD2 (5 bases). CDR1 is SNHLY and CDR2 is FYNNEI in the germline V gene. The length of the CDR3 is 13 residues. V lost 7 bases, J lost 1 base, and 7 bases lay in between.

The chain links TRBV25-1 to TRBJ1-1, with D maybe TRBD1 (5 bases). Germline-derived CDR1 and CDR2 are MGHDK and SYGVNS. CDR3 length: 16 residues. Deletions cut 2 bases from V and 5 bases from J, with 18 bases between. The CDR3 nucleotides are TGTGCCAGCAGTGAAGGTGATTGGGGGGGAGAAACTGAAGCTTTCTTT. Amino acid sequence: CASSEGDWGGETEAFF.

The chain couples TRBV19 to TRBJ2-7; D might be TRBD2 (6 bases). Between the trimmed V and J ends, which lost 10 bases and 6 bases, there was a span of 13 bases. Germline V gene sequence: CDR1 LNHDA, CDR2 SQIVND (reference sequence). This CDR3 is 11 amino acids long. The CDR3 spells CATTDGGEQYF. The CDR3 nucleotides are TGTGCCACCACGGACGGGGGCGAGCAGTACTTC.

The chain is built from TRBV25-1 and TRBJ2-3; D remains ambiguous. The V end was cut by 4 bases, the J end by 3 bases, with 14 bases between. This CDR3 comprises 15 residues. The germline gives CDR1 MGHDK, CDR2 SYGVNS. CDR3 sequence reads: CASSGHRLMTDTQYF. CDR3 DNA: TGTGCCAGCAGTGGACATCGCCTTATGACAGATACGCAGTATTTT.

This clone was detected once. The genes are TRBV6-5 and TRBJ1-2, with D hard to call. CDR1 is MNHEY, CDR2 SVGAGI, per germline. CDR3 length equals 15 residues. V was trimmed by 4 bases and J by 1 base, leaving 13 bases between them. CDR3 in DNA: TGTGCCAGCAGTTCCAGGACTCGGGGTAACTATGGCTACACCTTC. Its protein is CASSSRTRGNYGYTF.

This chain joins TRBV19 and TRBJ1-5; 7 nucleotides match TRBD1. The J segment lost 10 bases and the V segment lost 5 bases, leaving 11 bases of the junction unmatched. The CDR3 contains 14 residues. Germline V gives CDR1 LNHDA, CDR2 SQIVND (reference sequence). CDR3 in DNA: TGTGCCAGTAGTCCCCAACAGGGGCCGGAACCCCAGCATTTT. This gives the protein CASSPQQGPEPQHF.